The sequence of this T cell receptor beta chain was determined in a study of cytomegalovirus exposure and HLA in healthy donors. Primers for the PCR totalled 60 Vbeta and 13 Jbeta. Using immunoSEQ multiplex PCR, the repertoire was profiled, and TCRdb retains in-frame clones only, with some absent. Of 90,000 to 100,000 clones listed, roughly 80% are singletons. The germline V gene has CDR1 SNHLY and CDR2 FYNNEI. Unmatched junction bases numbered 11, after V lost 0 bases and J lost 8 bases. CDR3 length equals 16 residues. The sample consisted of PBMCs. The source is a man aged 35 to 55 in good health and CMV-seropositive. The chain joins TRBV2 to TRBJ2-3; 7 positions match TRBD2. Written as DNA, the CDR3 is TGTGCCAGCAGTGAAGCTTTCGTTGGGGGGGTAGTTACGCAGTATTTT. Its translation: CASSEAFVGGVVTQYF.